The 30 T cell receptor beta chains below were found in one sample sequenced in a study of T cells in Graves' hyperthyroidism and ophthalmopathy. Researchers amplified the TCR beta CDR3 regions from RNA transcripts. The TCR CDR3 first-round RT-PCR relied on the HTBI primer set. A single record per CDR3 protein comes from TCRdb applying MiXCR to the multiplex PCR reads. The table records 350,000 to 400,000 distinct CDR3 sequences, roughly 14% of them present only once. Sequenced: blood. Every receptor here comes from a woman aged 55-69 years with Graves' hyperthyroidism.

This clonotype has at least ten counts. The rearrangement uses TRBV4-1 and TRBJ1-2; 7 nucleotides line up with TRBD1. J was trimmed by 1 base and V by 1 base; bases with no gene match: 15. The CDR3 totals 19 residues. The germline gives CDR1 MGHRA, CDR2 YSYEKL. The CDR3 here is CASSQVALRGGPDNYGYTF. DNA for the CDR3: TGCGCCAGCAGCCAAGTAGCCCTCAGGGGGGGCCCAGATAACTATGGCTACACCTTC.

This rearrangement joins TRBV15 to TRBJ2-3, with no clear D. CDR3 length: 15 amino acids. Per the germline V gene, CDR1 is LNHNV and CDR2 is YYDKDF (reference sequence). Trimming left V 0 bases short and J 2 bases short, with 9 bases between. The CDR3 coding sequence is TGTGCCACCAGCAGAGATGGGCCCACCACAGATACGCAGTATTTT. Protein: CATSRDGPTTDTQYF.

At least ten counts were recorded for this clonotype. V gene TRBV3-1 combines with J gene TRBJ2-1, with D possibly matching TRBD2 (6 bases). The CDR3 extends over 16 amino acids. The ends were cut back, 4 bases at V and 0 bases at J, with 13 bases in the middle. Germline values: CDR1 LGHDT, CDR2 YNNKEL (reference sequence). In DNA form, the CDR3 reads TGTGCCAGCAGCCGGGGTAGCGGAGGCTCCTACAATGAGCAGTTCTTC. This codes for CASSRGSGGSYNEQFF.

The J gene is TRBJ1-2, the V gene TRBV20-1; tentative D call: TRBD1 (5 bases). Trimming shortened V by 6 bases and J by 3 bases, and 14 bases separated the two germline ends. Germline V gene sequence: CDR1 DFQATT, CDR2 SNEGSKA (reference sequence). This CDR3 region has 13 residues. The CDR3 region is CSAEEGADYGYTF. The CDR3 DNA reads TGCAGTGCAGAGGAAGGGGCGGACTATGGCTACACCTTC.

V and J are TRBV7-2 and TRBJ1-2; D is possibly TRBD1 (5 bases). Trimming cost V 9 bases and J 3 bases, with 11 bases left between them. The V gene's germline CDR1 is SGHTA and CDR2 FQGNSA. There are 12 residues in the CDR3. The CDR3 coding sequence is TGTGCCAGAGGGGCAGTAGACTATGGCTACACCTTC. Translating gives CARGAVDYGYTF.

In its sample, this clonotype was seen a few times. The gene calls are TRBV7-9 and TRBJ2-1; 11 bases fit TRBD2. The ends lost 4 bases at V and 4 bases at J; junction bases unmatched: 6. The germline CDR1 and CDR2 sequences are SEHNR and FQNEAQ (reference sequence). The CDR3 loop spans 16 amino acids. The CDR3 DNA reads TGTGCCAGCAGCTCTAGGGGACTAGCGGAATACAATGAGCAGTTCTTC. Amino acids: CASSSRGLAEYNEQFF.

This clonotype was seen at least ten times. This chain uses TRBV7-8 with TRBJ2-5, with D perhaps TRBD2 (5 bases). Deletions cut 5 bases from V and 5 bases from J, with 18 bases between. Germline values: CDR1 SGHVS, CDR2 FQNEAQ. CDR3 length: 15 amino acids. This CDR3 reads CASSPSYGLSETQYF. As DNA, the CDR3 is TGTGCCAGCAGCCCCAGCTACGGACTTTCGGAGACCCAGTACTTC. The full variable domain, in which reference TRBV7-8 and TRBJ2-5 provide the parts outside the CDR3, is GAGVSQSPRYKVAKRGQDVALRCDPISGHVSLFWYQQALGQGPEFLTYFQNEAQLDKSGLPSDRFFAERPEGSVSTLKIQRTQQEDSAVYLCASSPSYGLSETQYFGPGTRLLVL.

This clonotype was picked up many times. This chain connects TRBV24-1 to TRBJ1-2; no clear D. This CDR3 comprises 15 residues. Trimming left V 4 bases short and J 0 bases short, with 11 bases between. Germline CDR1 and CDR2: KGHDR and SFDVKD. In DNA form, the CDR3 reads TGTGCCACCAGTGACGGGTCGGCTTCTAACTATGGCTACACCTTC. It translates to CATSDGSASNYGYTF.

This clonotype was recorded many times. The rearrangement links TRBV7-8 to TRBJ1-2, with 7 bases aligning to TRBD1. Germline lookup yields CDR1 SGHVS and CDR2 FQNEAQ. CDR3 length: 15 amino acids. V lost 5 bases, J lost 2 bases, and 8 bases stayed unmatched. This chain's CDR3 is CASSQMGTANYGYTF. Here the CDR3 DNA reads TGTGCCAGCAGCCAGATGGGGACAGCGAACTATGGCTACACCTTC.

This clonotype was seen ten or more times. One junction end does not reproduce the germline sequence, and a read error may be involved. The chain uses TRBV5-1 and TRBJ2-7, with 8 bases that match TRBD1. The CDR3 consists of 14 residues. Germline V gives CDR1 SGHRS, CDR2 YFSETQ. The CDR3 is CASGLGDRSYEQYF. In DNA form, the CDR3 reads TGCGCCAGCGGCTTGGGGGACAGGTCCTACGAGCAGTACTTC.

This chain links TRBV19 with TRBJ2-2, with 7 nucleotides matching TRBD1. The length of the CDR3 is 15 residues. Trimming at V came to 8 bases and at J to 2 bases, leaving 8 bases not matched to a gene. CDR1 and CDR2 (germline): LNHDA, SQIVND (reference sequence). The DNA of the CDR3 is TGTGCCAGTTCCGGGACAGACGCCAACACCGGGGAGCTGTTTTTT. Translated, it gives CASSGTDANTGELFF.

There are many counts of this clonotype. The chain recombines TRBV11-2 with TRBJ2-5; no clear D gene. Trimming took 5 bases from V and 4 from J, leaving 17 bases between them. CDR1 is SGHAT and CDR2 is FQNNGV in the germline V gene. This CDR3 has 15 amino acids. The CDR3 nucleotides are TGTGCCAGCAGCGTACAGCCGGGTCAGGTAGAGACCCAGTACTTC. This sequence encodes CASSVQPGQVETQYF.

The sample holds many counts of this clonotype. CDR3 amino acids: CASSFRPGLGDTQYF. In nucleotides, the CDR3 is TGTGCCAGCAGTTTTCGTCCGGGACTGGGAGATACGCAGTATTTT. This chain joins TRBV27 and TRBJ2-3; weak D call: TRBD2 (6 bases). The CDR3 contains 15 residues. V was clipped by 3 bases and J by 5 bases, with 15 bases between them. Per the germline V gene, CDR1 is MNHEY and CDR2 is SMNVEV (reference sequence).

This clonotype was recorded at least ten times. The rearrangement joins TRBV9 to TRBJ2-1; 14 bases are a match to TRBD2. The ends lost 4 bases at V and 8 bases at J; junction bases unmatched: 5. CDR3 size: 15 residues. The V gene's germline CDR1 is SGDLS and CDR2 YYNGEE. In DNA, the CDR3 is TGTGCCAGCAGCACGGGGACTAGCGGGAGTGATGAGCAGTTCTTC. This codes for CASSTGTSGSDEQFF. Complete variable domain (other parts from reference TRBV9 and TRBJ2-1): DSGVTQTPKHLITATGQRVTLRCSPRSGDLSVYWYQQSLDQGLQFLIQYYNGEERAKGNILERFSAQQFPDLHSELNLSSLELGDSALYFCASSTGTSGSDEQFFGPGTRLTVL.

In nucleotides, the CDR3 is TGTGCCAGCAGACTACAGGGAACCCTCTACAATGAGCAGTTCTTC. Its protein is CASRLQGTLYNEQFF. V is TRBV12-3 or TRBV12-4 and J is TRBJ2-1; TRBD1 might be the D (6 bases). Trimming left V 6 bases short and J 3 bases short, with 15 bases between. This CDR3 is built from 15 residues.

This clonotype was detected many times. J is TRBJ2-1 and V is TRBV20-1, with 9 bases lining up with TRBD2. CDR3 size: 15 residues. The V and J ends lost 4 bases and 2 bases, in that order; junction bases with no gene match: 6. CDR1 and CDR2 (germline): DFQATT, SNEGSKA (reference sequence). In DNA form, the CDR3 reads TGCAGTGCTACAGATAGCGGGAGCCCCTACAATGAGCAGTTCTTC. Translation gives CSATDSGSPYNEQFF.

This clonotype was picked up many times. The gene calls are TRBV4-1 and TRBJ1-1, with D tentatively TRBD1 (6 bases). V was cut by 2 bases and J by 1 base, with 8 bases left in between. CDR3 length: 14 residues. Per germline, CDR1 MGHRA and CDR2 YSYEKL. The CDR3 coding sequence is TGCGCCAGCAGCCAAAGACAGGAGAACACTGAAGCTTTCTTT. Amino acid sequence: CASSQRQENTEAFF.

As to this clonotype: A single base separates this from a much larger clone, so it may be a read error. The final CDR3 position lacks the conserved phenylalanine or tryptophan, pointing to a likely read error. This chain uses TRBV28 with TRBJ1-1; D remains unclear. Germline V gives CDR1 MDHEN, CDR2 SYDVKM. Trimming shortened V by 5 bases and J by 4 bases, and 8 bases separated the two germline ends. This CDR3 spans 12 amino acids. In nucleotides, the CDR3 is TGTGCCAGCAGTCGACCCTTCACTGAAGCTTTCCTT. It specifies CASSRPFTEAFL.

Ten or more counts support this clonotype. V and J are TRBV7-3 and TRBJ2-1; 11 bases match TRBD2. Germline V CDR1 and CDR2: SGHTA, FQGTGA. The CDR3 covers 18 residues. With 5 bases clipped from V and 8 bases from J, the junction kept 17 bases outside the gene matches. The CDR3 DNA is TGTGCCAGCAGCCAACAAAGACGAGCTAGCGGGAGGTCCGATGAGCAGTTCTTC. Translation: CASSQQRRASGRSDEQFF.

A few counts support this clonotype. This rearrangement joins TRBV6-6 to TRBJ2-2; D is unclear. This CDR3 is built from 16 residues. CDR1 MNHNY and CDR2 SVGAGI come from the germline V gene (reference sequence). V lost 0 bases, J lost 3 bases, and 11 bases lay in between. In nucleotides, the CDR3 is TGTGCCAGCAGTTACTCGAGACCTCCGTACACCGGGGAGCTGTTTTTT. It is translated as CASSYSRPPYTGELFF.

This clonotype was detected ten times or more. The chain employs TRBV2 and TRBJ1-6, with D perhaps TRBD1 (6 bases). Germline assignment: CDR1 SNHLY and CDR2 FYNNEI. V dropped 6 bases and J dropped 5 bases, with 14 bases sitting between them. The CDR3 runs to 15 residues. The CDR3 nucleotides are TGTGCCAGCAGCGACTGGACAGCTAATAATTCACCCCTCCACTTT. It codes for CASSDWTANNSPLHF. The full variable domain, in which reference TRBV2 and TRBJ1-6 provide the parts outside the CDR3, is EPEVTQTPSHQVTQMGQEVILRCVPISNHLYFYWYRQILGQKVEFLVSFYNNEISEKSEIFDDQFSVERPDGSNFTLKIRSTKLEDSAMYFCASSDWTANNSPLHFGNGTRLTVT.

This clonotype has ten or more counts. The chain couples TRBV15 to TRBJ2-3; possible D gene TRBD2, 6 bases. CDR1 and CDR2 from the germline V gene are LNHNV and YYDKDF (reference sequence). CDR3 size: 16 residues. Trimming shortened V by 5 bases and J by 3 bases, and 18 bases separated the two germline ends. CDR3 nucleotides: TGTGCCACCAGCCACGGTGACGGGAGAAGTACAGATACGCAGTATTTT. Translation gives CATSHGDGRSTDTQYF.

Regarding this clonotype: The junction departs from the called germline gene at one end, perhaps through a read error. The V and J genes are TRBV11-2 and TRBJ2-5, with 8 positions matching TRBD2. The CDR3 is 16 amino acids. Germline loops: CDR1 SGHAT, CDR2 FQNNGV. The CDR3, as DNA: TGTGCCAGCAGTTTAGCGGGGACTCCGTACCAAGAGACCCAGTACTTC. Protein product: CASSLAGTPYQETQYF.

The chain has TRBV9 and TRBJ2-5, with 13 bases lining up with TRBD2. CDR3 length: 16 residues. Germline V gives CDR1 SGDLS, CDR2 YYNGEE. The V gene end was trimmed by 3 bases and the J gene end by 4 bases; junction bases not matched to a gene: 6. DNA of the CDR3: TGTGCCAGCAGCGCAACTAGCGGGAGGGCCGGAGAGACCCAGTACTTC. Translated: CASSATSGRAGETQYF.

The rearrangement links TRBV14 to TRBJ2-2; 9 nucleotides match TRBD1. CDR3 length: 16 amino acids. Germline-derived CDR1 and CDR2 are SGHDN and FVKESK. V lost 4 bases, J lost 8 bases, and 11 bases stayed unmatched. CDR3 sequence: CASSRRPGTGLGELFF. In nucleotides, the CDR3 is TGTGCCAGCAGCCGAAGACCCGGGACAGGGCTGGGGGAGCTGTTTTTT.

This clonotype was picked up a small number of times. The chain combines TRBV11-2 with TRBJ2-7; 8 positions match TRBD1. Looked up from germline, CDR1 is SGHAT and CDR2 is FQNNGV. Trimming cost V 8 bases and J 1 base; bases outside gene matches: 10. The CDR3 is 15 residues long. CDR3 in amino acids: CASGFHGTGSYEQYF. The DNA for the CDR3 is TGTGCCAGCGGTTTCCACGGGACAGGTTCCTACGAGCAGTACTTC.

This clonotype was found many times. The chain employs TRBV2 and TRBJ2-2; TRBD1 matches at 8 bases. The CDR3 runs to 15 residues. Per germline, CDR1 SNHLY and CDR2 FYNNEI. Losses at the gene ends were 8 bases for V and 5 bases for J; bases not matched to a gene: 10. CDR3 nucleotides: TGTGCCAGCCGACAGGGGAGAGCGGAGACCGGGGAGCTGTTTTTT. Encoded protein: CASRQGRAETGELFF.

A few counts support this clonotype. The rearrangement links TRBV3-1 to TRBJ2-1; 10 bases are a match to TRBD2. The V segment lost 4 bases and the J segment 5 bases; nucleotides outside the gene matches: 5. Germline assignment: CDR1 LGHDT and CDR2 YNNKEL (reference sequence). The CDR3 consists of 15 residues. The CDR3 reads CASSPGLAADNEQFF. In nucleotides, the CDR3 is TGTGCCAGCAGCCCCGGACTAGCGGCGGACAATGAGCAGTTCTTC.

In this sample, this clonotype turned up a few times. The CDR3 loop reads CASSPFSDYSNQPQHF. The CDR3 DNA follows: TGTGCCAGCTCACCATTCTCGGATTATAGCAATCAGCCCCAGCATTTT. The chain combines TRBV18 with TRBJ1-5, with D uncertain. Germline loops: CDR1 KGHSH, CDR2 LQKENI. Deletions cut 2 bases from V and 0 bases from J, with 11 bases between. The CDR3 consists of 16 residues.

This clonotype was recorded many times. The chain employs TRBV6-1 and TRBJ2-3; D not resolved. The CDR3 spans 13 residues. CDR1 and CDR2 from the germline V gene are MNHNS and SASEGT. V gave up 1 base and J gave up 2 bases, with 4 bases separating them. CDR3 DNA: TGTGCCAGCAGTGAAGACACCACAGATACGCAGTATTTT. Residues: CASSEDTTDTQYF.